This T cell receptor (beta chain) was sequenced in a study of T-cell reconstitution after alpha-beta-depleted transplantation in children (dated by TCRdb to about 2016). With regard to the full study: Using TCR repertoire profiling, the study followed T-cell immune reconstitution in a quantitative way in children after TCRalphabeta/CD19-depleted allogeneic hematopoietic cell transplantation.

This clonotype has at least ten counts. Its antigen target is currently unknown. No clone much larger than this one lies a single base away; base qualities are absent. Library preparation employed PCR. Reads for this sample came from an Illumina HiSeq 2500. Molecular barcoding was employed in the preparation of TCR libraries, with unique molecular identifiers being used to normalize TCRbeta repertoire quantification. TCRdb redid the processing of the public reads, applying fastp at Q25 and MiXCR, and retained in-frame beta chains. Identical CDR3 protein sequences are pooled into one entry, listed with their most common genes and DNA. This sample holds under 350,000 distinct CDR3 sequences; about 10% were observed only once. The top ten clones comprise 10% of the sample. Trimming takes 2 bases from V and 5 bases from J, and the germline ends sit 7 bases apart. The CDR3 measures 14 amino acids from cysteine to phenylalanine. The CDR3 DNA has 42 bases and is translated from base 1.

This sample comprised PBMCs from the stem cell graft donor, obtained from the stem cell graft. The origin of this receptor is a human donor who donated a stem cell graft to a child with SCID. The rearranged segments are TRBV12-3 or TRBV12-4 and TRBJ1-6, with the D gene too uncertain to name. The CDR3 region: CASSLRVNNSPLHF. The sequence in DNA is TGTGCCAGCAGTTTAAGGGTAAATAATTCACCCCTCCACTTT.